This T cell receptor beta chain appears in the sequencing data of a study of T cells of healthy individuals. From the 5' RACE reads, TCRdb called clonotypes with MiXCR, one entry per CDR3 protein. The data hold more than 60,000 distinct CDR3 sequences, with around 15% observed a single time. This clonotype was obtained from a human donor in good health.

CDR3 nucleotide sequence: TGCGCCAGCAGCTTGATGAAGGGAAAAGAGACCCAGTACTTC. It specifies CASSLMKGKETQYF. This rearrangement joins TRBV5-1 to TRBJ2-5; D is unresolved. Germline loops: CDR1 SGHRS, CDR2 YFSETQ. V dropped 1 base and J dropped 3 bases, with 10 bases sitting between them. This CDR3 has 14 residues.